This entry lists 19 T cell receptor beta chains sequenced from one sample in a study of T-cell reconstitution after alpha-beta-depleted transplantation in children. The library targeted TCRbeta and was prepared with unique molecular identifiers. MiXCR, applied by TCRdb to the PCR reads, yields one record per CDR3 protein. The sample shows around 440,000 distinct CDR3 sequences, about 10% of them seen only once. The sample here was PBMCs, taken before TCRalphabeta/CD19-depleted stem cell transplant. These receptor sequences come from a child younger than 10 with inherited bone marrow failure, due to receive a stem cell transplant.

Only a few counts were recorded for this clonotype. This chain joins TRBV20-1 and TRBJ2-1, with a tentative D call TRBD2 (6 bases). V was clipped by 2 bases and J by 0 bases, with 23 bases between them. Per the germline V gene, CDR1 is DFQATT and CDR2 is SNEGSKA (reference sequence). This CDR3 has 19 residues. CDR3 region: CSARNLRGEVSNSYNEQFF. CDR3 coding DNA: TGCAGTGCTAGAAATTTGCGGGGAGAAGTTAGTAACTCCTACAATGAGCAGTTCTTC.

In this sample, this clonotype turned up many times. The V call is TRBV12-3 or TRBV12-4, the J call TRBJ2-1, with unresolved D. CDR3 size: 14 residues. The germline V and J ends were trimmed by 3 bases and 5 bases, with 11 bases remaining between them. DNA for the CDR3: TGTGCCAGCAGTTTCGGTTCGGCGCACAATGAGCAGTTCTTC. Translated, it gives CASSFGSAHNEQFF.

The rearrangement uses TRBV5-1 and TRBJ2-6; D unresolved. From germline, CDR1 is SGHRS and CDR2 YFSETQ. The V end lost 0 bases, the J end lost 3 bases, and 4 bases lay between the germline ends. CDR3 length: 14 residues. The CDR3 protein is CASSLGLGANVLTF. For the CDR3, the DNA is TGCGCCAGCAGCTTGGGGCTTGGGGCCAACGTCCTGACTTTC.

This clonotype has a count of ten or more. J is TRBJ1-6 and V is TRBV20-1; no clear D. Germline-derived CDR1 and CDR2 are DFQATT and SNEGSKA (reference sequence). The V gene lost 5 bases and the J gene lost 8 bases, with 22 bases spanning the gap. The length of the CDR3 is 16 residues. The CDR3 region is CSAVGLQATRDSPLHF. CDR3 nucleotides: TGCAGTGCTGTTGGCCTCCAGGCGACTCGGGATTCACCCCTCCACTTT.

This clonotype was recorded at least ten times. CDR3 region: CASSYGLGGAYEQYF. In DNA form, the CDR3 reads TGTGCCAGCAGTTACGGTCTGGGCGGAGCCTACGAGCAGTACTTC. This sequence joins TRBV6-5 and TRBJ2-7; D remains unclear. The V end lost 2 bases, the J end lost 2 bases, and 13 bases lay between the germline ends. Germline-derived CDR1 and CDR2 are MNHEY and SVGAGI. This CDR3 spans 15 amino acids.

In the case of this clonotype: It may be a read error: a sequence one base away is much more abundant. The V gene is TRBV4-1, the J gene TRBJ2-7; no definite D call. V was trimmed by 5 bases and J by 6 bases, leaving 8 bases between them. CDR1 and CDR2 from the germline V gene are MGHRA and YSYEKL. The CDR3 contains 11 residues. The CDR3 coding sequence is TGCGCCAGCAGCAAAGTAGGCGAGCAGTACTTC. The encoded protein is CASSKVGEQYF.

The chain recombines TRBV25-1 with TRBJ2-2, with 11 bases that match TRBD2. V lost 1 base, J lost 4 bases, and 2 bases stayed unmatched. Germline CDR1 reads MGHDK; CDR2 reads SYGVNS. The CDR3 consists of 16 residues. CDR3 loop: CASSELAGGPTGELFF. The CDR3 coding sequence is TGTGCCAGCAGTGAATTAGCGGGAGGGCCCACCGGGGAGCTGTTTTTT.

This clonotype was picked up many times. This chain links TRBV20-1 with TRBJ2-7, with D maybe TRBD2 (6 bases). The ends were cut back, 6 bases at V and 1 base at J, with 13 bases in the middle. The CDR3 totals 13 residues. Germline CDR1 reads DFQATT; CDR2 reads SNEGSKA (reference sequence). The CDR3, as DNA: TGCAGTGCCCCTCGGGGGTCATCCTACGAGCAGTACTTC. This translates into CSAPRGSSYEQYF.

V gene TRBV24-1 combines with J gene TRBJ2-3; 7 positions match TRBD2. Per germline, CDR1 KGHDR and CDR2 SFDVKD. Trimming at V came to 4 bases and at J to 0 bases, leaving 3 bases not matched to a gene. The CDR3 is made up of 15 amino acids. CDR3 sequence reads: CATSDFSGSTDTQYF. The CDR3 nucleotides read TGTGCCACCAGTGACTTTAGCGGGAGCACAGATACGCAGTATTTT.

Ten or more counts support this clonotype. The CDR3 region has the DNA TGTGCCAGCAGCTTTGTCAGATATCCGGAGCAGTTCTTC. Its translation: CASSFVRYPEQFF. This chain links TRBV11-2 with TRBJ2-1; D unclear. Trimming removed 3 bases at V and 10 bases at J, with 13 bases between. From germline, CDR1 is SGHAT and CDR2 FQNNGV. The CDR3 has 13 residues.

In its sample, this clonotype was seen many times. The chain combines TRBV19 with TRBJ2-4, with D maybe TRBD2 (5 bases). Germline CDR1 reads LNHDA; CDR2 reads SQIVND (reference sequence). The CDR3 length is 15 residues. The ends were cut back, 3 bases at V and 2 bases at J, with 11 bases in the middle. CDR3 in DNA: TGTGCCAGTAGTATCGGAGGAAGGACCAAAAACATTCAGTACTTC. This sequence encodes CASSIGGRTKNIQYF.

In its sample, this clonotype was seen many times. The chain has TRBV29-1 and TRBJ2-1; 16 bases fit TRBD2. From germline, CDR1 is SQVTM and CDR2 ANQGSEA. The length of the CDR3 is 14 residues. Trimming removed 6 bases from V and 7 bases from J; junction bases left unmatched: 3. The CDR3 spells CSVTGLAGGNEQFF. As DNA, the CDR3 is TGCAGCGTCACGGGACTAGCGGGAGGGAATGAGCAGTTCTTC.

This clonotype was recorded at least ten times. This chain connects TRBV15 to TRBJ2-1, with 10 bases that match TRBD2. The CDR3 totals 16 residues. CDR1 is LNHNV, CDR2 YYDKDF, per germline (reference sequence). J was trimmed by 7 bases and V by 7 bases; bases with no gene match: 13. In DNA, the CDR3 is TGTGCCACCACCCAGGGGGATCTAGCGGGAGCGAATGAGCAGTTCTTC. Translated, it gives CATTQGDLAGANEQFF.

This clonotype was counted many times. The chain has TRBV20-1 and TRBJ2-1; D might be TRBD1 (5 bases). Trimming stripped 0 bases from V and 8 bases from J, with 8 bases between. CDR3 size: 12 residues. Germline-derived CDR1 and CDR2 are DFQATT and SNEGSKA (reference sequence). The CDR3 DNA reads TGCAGTGCTAGAGACAGGGTCGATGAGCAGTTCTTC. Translation gives CSARDRVDEQFF.

This clonotype was counted at least ten times. This sequence joins TRBV4-2 and TRBJ2-5, with 10 bases fitting TRBD2. This CDR3 has 14 amino acids. CDR1 is LGHNA and CDR2 is YNFKEQ in the germline V gene. After removal of 11 bases from V and 7 bases from J, the junction contained 13 bases not matched to a gene. The CDR3 loop reads CAAASGRTPGTQYF. The CDR3 DNA reads TGTGCCGCCGCTAGCGGGAGAACCCCAGGGACCCAGTACTTC.

This clonotype was seen many times. V and J are TRBV28 and TRBJ2-5, with TRBD2 matching 9 bases. V gave up 2 bases and J gave up 5 bases; unmatched junction bases: 9. This CDR3 spans 16 amino acids. CDR1 is MDHEN, CDR2 SYDVKM, per germline. CDR3 nucleotides: TGTGCCAGCAGTTTAGGCCCTAGCGGGGTTTTGGAGACCCAGTACTTC. Encoded protein: CASSLGPSGVLETQYF.

This chain links TRBV2 with TRBJ2-7; tentative D call: TRBD2 (6 bases). The V gene lost 8 bases and the J gene lost 3 bases, with 14 bases spanning the gap. Germline loops: CDR1 SNHLY, CDR2 FYNNEI. The CDR3 consists of 13 residues. The CDR3 region has the DNA TGTGCCAGCCACGGCGGGAAGAGCTACGAGCAGTACTTC. It codes for CASHGGKSYEQYF.

This clonotype was seen many times. The chain is built from TRBV6-1 and TRBJ1-2, with D hard to call. The V and J ends lost 3 bases and 0 bases respectively, with 11 bases between them. The CDR3 is 15 amino acids. Germline-derived CDR1 and CDR2 are MNHNS and SASEGT. In nucleotides, the CDR3 is TGTGCCAGCAGTGATTATAGAGGATCTAACTATGGCTACACCTTC. Translated: CASSDYRGSNYGYTF.

The chain has TRBV5-1 and TRBJ2-5; D is unresolved. V was clipped by 0 bases and J by 2 bases, with 11 bases between them. The CDR3 is made up of 15 amino acids. In germline, CDR1 is SGHRS, CDR2 YFSETQ. The CDR3 nucleotides read TGCGCCAGCAGCTTGGAAGGGAACGTTCAAGAGACCCAGTACTTC. Residues: CASSLEGNVQETQYF.